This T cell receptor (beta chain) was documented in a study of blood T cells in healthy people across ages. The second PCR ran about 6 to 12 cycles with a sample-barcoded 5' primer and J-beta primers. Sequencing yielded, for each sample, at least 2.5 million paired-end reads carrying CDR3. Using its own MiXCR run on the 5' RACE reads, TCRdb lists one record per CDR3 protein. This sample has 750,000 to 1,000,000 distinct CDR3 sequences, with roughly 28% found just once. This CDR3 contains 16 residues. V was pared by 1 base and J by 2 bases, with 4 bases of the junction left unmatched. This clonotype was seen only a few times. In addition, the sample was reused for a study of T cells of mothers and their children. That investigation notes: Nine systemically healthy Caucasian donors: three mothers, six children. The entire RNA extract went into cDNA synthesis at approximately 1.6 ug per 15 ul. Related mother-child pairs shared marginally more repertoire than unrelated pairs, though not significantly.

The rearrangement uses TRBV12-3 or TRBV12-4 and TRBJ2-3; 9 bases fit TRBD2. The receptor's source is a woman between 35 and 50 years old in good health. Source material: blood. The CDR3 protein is CASSLGGGGDTDTQYF. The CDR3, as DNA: TGTGCCAGCAGTTTAGGCGGGGGGGGGGACACAGATACGCAGTATTTT.